These 11 T cell receptor beta chains were all obtained from the same sample, sequenced in a study of T cell responses to AZD1222 COVID-19 vaccine. Sequencing used immunoSEQ multiplex PCR; TCRdb keeps in-frame clones, though not all of them. The repertoire holds 90,000 to 150,000 clones, with roughly 89% as singletons. The sample was peripheral blood, taken on day 0 of AZD1222 vaccination. Every receptor here comes from an adult in good health.

This chain uses TRBV11-2 with TRBJ1-4; D is perhaps TRBD1 (5 bases). Trimming took off 2 bases at V and 8 bases at J, with 18 bases between the two ends. Germline assignment: CDR1 SGHAT and CDR2 FQNNGV. The CDR3 extends over 16 amino acids. CDR3 amino acids: CASSLQKGLGGEKLFF. Written as DNA, the CDR3 is TGTGCCAGCAGCTTACAAAAGGGACTCGGGGGGGAAAAACTGTTTTTT.

The rearrangement links TRBV10-3 to TRBJ2-3; D gene uncertain. The CDR3 length is 13 residues. V was clipped by 7 bases and J by 1 base, with 9 bases between them. In germline, CDR1 is ENHRY, CDR2 SYGVKD. The CDR3 nucleotides read TGTGCCATCAAGGTTAGTGGCACAGATACGCAGTATTTT. It codes for CAIKVSGTDTQYF.

V gene TRBV3-1 (or the pseudogene TRBV3-2) combines with J gene TRBJ2-2, with 12 bases matching TRBD2. V lost 0 bases, J lost 3 bases, and 5 bases stayed unmatched. This CDR3 has 18 residues. CDR1 LGHDT and CDR2 YNNKEL come from the germline V gene (reference sequence). The CDR3 here is CASSQEGTSGYYTGELFF. The CDR3 DNA follows: TGTGCCAGCAGCCAAGAAGGGACTAGCGGGTATTACACCGGGGAGCTGTTTTTT.

The V call is TRBV7-6, the J call TRBJ2-7; weak D call: TRBD1 (5 bases). CDR3 length equals 16 residues. The V and J ends lost 0 bases and 2 bases respectively, with 14 bases between them. Looked up from germline, CDR1 is SGHVS and CDR2 is FNYEAQ. Here the CDR3 DNA reads TGTGCCAGCAGCTTAGCGGGAAGATGGGGCGCCTACGAGCAGTACTTC. It translates to CASSLAGRWGAYEQYF. The variable domain in full, completed from reference TRBV7-6 and TRBJ2-7, reads GAGVSQSPRYKVTKRGQDVALRCDPISGHVSLYWYRQALGQGPEFLTYFNYEAQQDKSGLPNDRFSAERPEGSISTLTIQRTEQRDSAMYRCASSLAGRWGAYEQYFGPGTRLTVT.

This clone occurred a few times. Other DNA variants within this sample encode the same CDR3. This rearrangement joins TRBV5-6 to TRBJ2-7; 9 bases match TRBD1. V shed 4 bases and J 4 bases; nucleotides not matched to a gene: 3. Germline values: CDR1 SGHDT, CDR2 YYEEEE. The CDR3 spans 13 residues. CDR3 nucleotides: TGTGCCAGCAGCGGAGGACAGGGGTACGAGCAGTACTTC. It is translated as CASSGGQGYEQYF.

CDR3: CASKAQAGVHGYTF. The CDR3 DNA reads as TGTGCCAGCAAGGCCCAAGCGGGGGTTCATGGCTACACCTTC. The chain couples TRBV27 to TRBJ1-2; TRBD1 is a possible D gene (5 bases). With 7 bases removed from V and 6 bases from J, the gap between germline ends came to 18 bases. The CDR3 is made up of 14 amino acids. Germline lookup yields CDR1 MNHEY and CDR2 SMNVEV (reference sequence).

This chain links TRBV10-3 with TRBJ2-7, with D unresolved. V lost 8 bases to trimming and J lost 2 bases, with 4 bases between them. This CDR3 spans 10 amino acids. In germline, CDR1 is ENHRY, CDR2 SYGVKD. The CDR3: CAIGTYEQYF. CDR3 DNA sequence: TGTGCCATCGGCACCTACGAGCAGTACTTC.

V gene TRBV7-9 combines with J gene TRBJ1-6; D unresolved. Germline V gene sequence: CDR1 SEHNR, CDR2 FQNEAQ (reference sequence). The V end was cut by 9 bases, the J end by 3 bases, with 18 bases between. The CDR3 is made up of 16 amino acids. CDR3 coding DNA: TGTGCCAGTTCGGCGGGCAGCGGATTCTATAATTCACCCCTCCACTTT. Its protein is CASSAGSGFYNSPLHF.

The DNA for the CDR3 is TGCGCCAGCAGCTTGTTGGGGACTAGCGTTAGCTCCTACAATGAGCAGTTCTTC. Protein sequence: CASSLLGTSVSSYNEQFF. The chain employs TRBV5-1 and TRBJ2-1; 10 bases line up with TRBD2. With V trimmed by 1 base and J by 0 bases, 7 bases remained unmatched. This CDR3 has 18 residues. The germline CDR1 and CDR2 sequences are SGHRS and YFSETQ.

J is TRBJ1-1 and V is TRBV5-1; D gene uncertain. Germline V gene lookup returns CDR1 SGHRS and CDR2 YFSETQ. V lost 3 bases, J lost 1 base, and 10 bases lay in between. This CDR3 region has 14 residues. CDR3 in DNA: TGCGCCAGCAGCTGGGTGGGGAGGAACACTGAAGCTTTCTTT. Translation: CASSWVGRNTEAFF.

This clone was detected only once. The V and J genes are TRBV2 and TRBJ1-1; D perhaps matches TRBD1 (6 bases). V lost 8 bases to trimming and J lost 4 bases, with 20 bases between them. The CDR3 consists of 15 residues. Germline loops: CDR1 SNHLY, CDR2 FYNNEI. CDR3 residues: CASCGTSVGGTEAFF. The CDR3 nucleotides read TGTGCCAGCTGCGGGACATCCGTGGGAGGCACTGAAGCTTTCTTT.